Each of the 30 T cell receptor beta chains below was sequenced from the same sample in a study of OX40 agonist ivuxolimab in advanced cancers. This table comes from immunoSEQ multiplex PCR, and its TCRdb copy is limited to in-frame clones, with some not included. The repertoire holds roughly 70,000 clones, with 90% as singletons. The sample was CD4+ or CD8+ T cells sorted from blood, taken in a trial of the OX40 agonist ivuxolimab. The receptors derive from an adult with an advanced solid tumor such as melanoma, head and neck, liver or kidney cancer.

This clone was picked up one time. The J gene is TRBJ2-2, the V gene TRBV10-2, with D unresolved. There are 11 residues in the CDR3. V lost 6 bases and J lost 6, with 5 bases in between. The germline CDR1 and CDR2 sequences are WSHSY and SAAADI. The DNA for the CDR3 is TGCGCCAGCAGGACCTCCGGGGAGCTGTTTTTT. Its protein product is CASRTSGELFF.

The chain employs TRBV5-5 and TRBJ2-1; 7 nucleotides line up with TRBD2. This CDR3 contains 15 residues. The junction had 6 bases not matched to a gene; V was cut back by 1 base and J by 5 bases. Germline V lookup: CDR1 SGHKS, CDR2 YYEKEE (reference sequence). CDR3 DNA: TGTGCCAGCAGCTTGAGGCTAGCGGCGCACAATGAGCAGTTCTTC. Its translation is CASSLRLAAHNEQFF.

The chain joins TRBV7-8 to TRBJ2-3, with a tentative D call TRBD2 (8 bases). CDR1 and CDR2 from the germline V gene are SGHVS and FQNEAQ. The CDR3 has 20 residues. V lost 2 bases and J 1 base, leaving 25 bases between the germline ends. The CDR3 DNA follows: TGTGCCAGCAGCTTATCGGGACAGTGGGTCCTAGCGGGCCGCACAGATACGCAGTATTTT. This gives the protein CASSLSGQWVLAGRTDTQYF.

This sequence joins TRBV19 and TRBJ1-1, with unresolved D. The CDR3 runs 13 residues. Germline values: CDR1 LNHDA, CDR2 SQIVND (reference sequence). V lost 9 bases and J 0 bases, leaving 11 bases between the germline ends. The CDR3 is CASVDTLNTEAFF. The CDR3 DNA is TGTGCCAGCGTTGACACCCTGAACACTGAAGCTTTCTTT. The variable domain in full, completed from reference TRBV19 and TRBJ1-1, reads DGGITQSPKYLFRKEGQNVTLSCEQNLNHDAMYWYRQDPGQGLRLIYYSQIVNDFQKGDIAEGYSVSREKKESFPLTVTSAQKNPTAFYLCASVDTLNTEAFFGQGTRLTVV.

This clone appeared a single time. V gene TRBV4-1 combines with J gene TRBJ2-4, with TRBD1 matching over 7 bases. The CDR3 covers 15 residues. Germline CDR1 and CDR2: MGHRA and YSYEKL. Germline trimming cut 4 bases from V and 5 bases from J; bases unmatched to any gene: 8. Here the CDR3 reads CASSRTLTGENIQYF. CDR3 DNA sequence: TGCGCCAGCAGCCGAACCCTCACAGGGGAAAACATTCAGTACTTC.

For the CDR3, the DNA is TGTGCCAGCAGCTCAAGTCTGGGGAGGGGGCTCTCCTACGAGCAGTACTTC. It codes for CASSSSLGRGLSYEQYF. The rearrangement links TRBV7-9 to TRBJ2-7; either TRBD1 or TRBD2 may supply D (7 bases each). Trimming shortened V by 4 bases and J by 0 bases, and 19 bases separated the two germline ends. The CDR3 totals 17 residues. From germline, CDR1 is SEHNR and CDR2 FQNEAQ (reference sequence).

This sequence joins TRBV19 and TRBJ2-7; TRBD1 matches 10 bases. The V segment lost 5 bases and the J segment 4 bases; nucleotides outside the gene matches: 8. The germline V gene has CDR1 LNHDA and CDR2 SQIVND (reference sequence). There are 15 residues in the CDR3. The CDR3 DNA follows: TGTGCCAGTAGTGTCCCGGGACAGGGGTCTTACGAGCAGTACTTC. This encodes CASSVPGQGSYEQYF.

The V call is TRBV27, the J call TRBJ2-7; 9 nucleotides line up with TRBD2. Germline CDR1 reads MNHEY; CDR2 reads SMNVEV (reference sequence). The ends lost 8 bases at V and 4 bases at J; junction bases unmatched: 33. The CDR3 length is 22 residues. CDR3 protein: CASRAAAGRSSGANHPFYEQYF. CDR3 in DNA: TGTGCCAGCCGCGCGGCGGCTGGGCGCTCTAGCGGGGCCAACCACCCCTTTTACGAGCAGTACTTC.

This clone came up a few times. The chain has TRBV7-8 and TRBJ2-7; 10 bases are a match to TRBD1. Unmatched junction bases numbered 5, after V lost 5 bases and J lost 1 base. Germline CDR1 is SGHVS and CDR2 is FQNEAQ. The CDR3 runs 15 residues. The CDR3 DNA reads TGTGCCAGCAGCAGACGGGACAGGGGATCCTACGAGCAGTACTTC. Protein: CASSRRDRGSYEQYF.

The chain links TRBV9 to TRBJ1-6; D call uncertain. In germline, CDR1 is SGDLS, CDR2 YYNGEE. Trimming took 3 bases from V and 7 from J, leaving 8 bases between them. The CDR3 covers 13 residues. The CDR3 nucleotides are TGTGCCAGCAGCGCTGCGGAAAATTCACCCCTCCACTTT. Its translation is CASSAAENSPLHF.

The V call is TRBV6-5, the J call TRBJ2-7; TRBD1 agrees at 7 bases. Germline CDR1 is MNHEY and CDR2 is SVGAGI. Trimming at V came to 5 bases and at J to 7 bases, leaving 2 bases not matched to a gene. The CDR3 is 11 residues long. CDR3 bases: TGTGCCAGCAGTACGACAGGGGAGCAGTACTTC. Translating it yields CASSTTGEQYF.

The chain employs TRBV5-1 and TRBJ1-5; 7 nucleotides line up with TRBD1. Losses at the gene ends were 3 bases for V and 6 bases for J; bases not matched to a gene: 12. The germline V gene has CDR1 SGHRS and CDR2 YFSETQ. The CDR3 has 16 amino acids. For the CDR3, the DNA is TGCGCCAGCAGCTCCCCCAGGGGGTTCCTTGGTCAGCCCCAGCATTTT. Protein sequence: CASSSPRGFLGQPQHF.

The V and J genes are TRBV5-5 and TRBJ2-3; the D is unclear. Trimming pared 0 bases from V and 0 bases from J, leaving 8 bases between. Germline V gene sequence: CDR1 SGHKS, CDR2 YYEKEE (reference sequence). The CDR3 extends over 15 amino acids. CDR3 nucleotides: TGTGCCAGCAGCTTGGTTGGGCGGAGCACAGATACGCAGTATTTT. It yields the protein CASSLVGRSTDTQYF.

This chain connects TRBV4-1 to TRBJ2-1; TRBD2 aligns across 9 bases. Germline V gene sequence: CDR1 MGHRA, CDR2 YSYEKL. The CDR3 contains 14 residues. V was pared by 2 bases and J by 5 bases, with 1 base of the junction left unmatched. The CDR3, as DNA: TGCGCCAGCAGCCAATTAGCGGGAGACAATGAGCAGTTCTTC. Residues: CASSQLAGDNEQFF.

J is TRBJ2-3 and V is TRBV18, with D unresolved. CDR1 and CDR2 from the germline V gene are KGHSH and LQKENI. Between the trimmed V and J ends, which lost 2 bases and 1 base, there was a span of 7 bases. The CDR3 runs 14 residues. CDR3 sequence (DNA): TGTGCCAGCTCACCAAGGCAGGGCACAGATACGCAGTATTTT. As protein: CASSPRQGTDTQYF.

The chain links TRBV11-3 to TRBJ2-2, with TRBD2 identical over 11 bases. The CDR3 consists of 16 residues. CDR1 is SGHNT, CDR2 YENEEA, per germline. After removal of 4 bases from V and 3 bases from J, the junction contained 4 bases not matched to a gene. The CDR3 sequence is CASSSTLAGDTGELFF. In DNA, the CDR3 is TGTGCCAGCAGCTCAACACTAGCGGGAGACACCGGGGAGCTGTTTTTT.

CDR3 sequence (DNA): TGTGCCAGCAGCGTGAAAAAGGAGTACGGGGAGCTGTTTTTT. It translates to CASSVKKEYGELFF. The chain joins TRBV5-6 to TRBJ2-2; D uncertain. The V and J ends lost 4 bases and 7 bases respectively, with 14 bases between them. Germline CDR1 is SGHDT and CDR2 is YYEEEE. The CDR3 is 14 residues long.

In its sample, this clone was seen a few times. V gene TRBV7-6 combines with J gene TRBJ2-7, with 11 bases matching TRBD2. Per germline, CDR1 SGHVS and CDR2 FNYEAQ. The CDR3 spans 18 residues. The junction had 14 bases not matched to a gene; V was cut back by 1 base and J by 6 bases. CDR3 bases: TGTGCCAGCAGCTTAGGCCCGACTAGCGGGACCCAGGGACTCGAGCAGTACTTC. This gives the protein CASSLGPTSGTQGLEQYF.

The chain recombines TRBV6-5 with TRBJ2-7; no firm D call. The ends were cut back, 6 bases at V and 0 bases at J, with 9 bases in the middle. In germline, CDR1 is MNHEY, CDR2 SVGAGI. The CDR3 loop spans 13 amino acids. The CDR3 reads CASRPRASYEQYF. The CDR3 nucleotides are TGTGCCAGCAGACCCCGGGCCTCCTACGAGCAGTACTTC.

The chain recombines TRBV27 with TRBJ2-1, with D unresolved. Per germline, CDR1 MNHEY and CDR2 SMNVEV (reference sequence). The V and J ends lost 5 bases and 2 bases respectively, with 1 base between them. The CDR3 spans 11 residues. CDR3 protein: CASSAYNEQFF. The CDR3 DNA reads TGTGCCAGCAGTGCCTACAATGAGCAGTTCTTC.

The chain employs TRBV6-1 and TRBJ1-1; D is ambiguous. The V gene lost 1 base and the J gene lost 5 bases, with 11 bases spanning the gap. The CDR3 loop spans 14 amino acids. Looked up from germline, CDR1 is MNHNS and CDR2 is SASEGT. CDR3 amino acids: CASSEDIGWTEAFF. The CDR3 region has the DNA TGTGCCAGCAGTGAAGACATCGGGTGGACTGAAGCTTTCTTT.

The genes are TRBV7-9 and TRBJ1-1, with D hard to call. The germline V and J ends were trimmed by 2 bases and 2 bases, with 3 bases remaining between them. The CDR3 consists of 12 residues. Per germline, CDR1 SEHNR and CDR2 FQNEAQ (reference sequence). The CDR3 DNA is TGTGCCAGCAGCTTAATTAACACTGAAGCTTTCTTT. The encoded protein is CASSLINTEAFF.

The V gene is TRBV5-1, the J gene TRBJ2-5; D is ambiguous. The J call could be wrong; TRBJ2-7 is a better fit for the DNA end. The germline V gene encodes CDR1 SGHRS and CDR2 YFSETQ. The CDR3 spans 14 residues. The DNA for the CDR3 is TGCGCCAGCAGCCCCGCAGACGGGCCCTACGAGCAGTACTTC. This sequence encodes CASSPADGPYEQYF.

V and J are TRBV5-6 and TRBJ2-7, with D perhaps TRBD1 (6 bases). Germline loops: CDR1 SGHDT, CDR2 YYEEEE. V was pared by 4 bases and J by 3 bases, with 14 bases between. The CDR3 length is 14 residues. The CDR3 reads CASSPTGRFYEQYF. CDR3 DNA: TGTGCCAGCAGCCCCACAGGGAGATTCTACGAGCAGTACTTC.

J is TRBJ2-2 and V is TRBV5-6, with 7 bases lining up with TRBD2. CDR1 SGHDT and CDR2 YYEEEE come from the germline V gene. There are 15 residues in the CDR3. After removal of 3 bases from V and 2 bases from J, the junction contained 4 bases not matched to a gene. The CDR3 nucleotides are TGTGCCAGCAGCTCGCTAGCGGTAAACACCGGGGAGCTGTTTTTT. Protein: CASSSLAVNTGELFF. Based on the CDR3 plus reference TRBV5-6 and TRBJ2-2, the full variable domain is DAGVTQSPTHLIKTRGQQVTLRCSPKSGHDTVSWYQQALGQGPQFIFQYYEEEERQRGNFPDRFSGHQFPNYSSELNVNALLLGDSALYLCASSSLAVNTGELFFGEGSRLTVL.

This chain uses TRBV6-5 with TRBJ2-2; D call uncertain. CDR1 MNHEY and CDR2 SVGAGI come from the germline V gene. This CDR3 is built from 12 residues. The V end lost 4 bases, the J end lost 3 bases, and 3 bases lay between the germline ends. CDR3 region: CASSWDTGELFF. The CDR3 coding sequence is TGTGCCAGCAGTTGGGACACCGGGGAGCTGTTTTTT.

J is TRBJ1-1 and V is TRBV6-1; D may be TRBD1 (5 bases). Germline V gene sequence: CDR1 MNHNS, CDR2 SASEGT. Trimming left V 3 bases short and J 5 bases short, with 16 bases between. The CDR3 consists of 15 residues. CDR3 amino acids: CASSDWTTWETEAFF. DNA for the CDR3: TGTGCCAGCAGTGATTGGACAACCTGGGAGACTGAAGCTTTCTTT.

The chain employs TRBV9 and TRBJ2-7; the D call may be TRBD1 or TRBD2 (5 bases each). The CDR3 is 15 residues long. From germline, CDR1 is SGDLS and CDR2 YYNGEE. Trimming pared 6 bases from V and 2 bases from J, leaving 18 bases between. This CDR3 is CASNVDGTDAYEQYF. The CDR3 nucleotides are TGTGCCAGCAACGTGGATGGGACGGATGCCTACGAGCAGTACTTC. The full variable domain, completed using reference TRBV9 and TRBJ2-7, is DSGVTQTPKHLITATGQRVTLRCSPRSGDLSVYWYQQSLDQGLQFLIQYYNGEERAKGNILERFSAQQFPDLHSELNLSSLELGDSALYFCASNVDGTDAYEQYFGPGTRLTVT.

The chain uses TRBV23-1 and TRBJ1-5, with D uncertain. TRBV23-1 is sorted into the ORF group, with uncertain function. Trimming took off 8 bases at V and 6 bases at J, with 17 bases between the two ends. CDR3 size: 14 residues. CDR3 DNA: TGCGCCAGCGGTCCAAGTGGAGGGTGTCAGCCCCAGCATTTT. This translates into CASGPSGGCQPQHF.

This clone was detected ten times or more. The genes are TRBV29-1 and TRBJ2-2, with D hard to call. The ends were cut back, 1 base at V and 3 bases at J, with 15 bases in the middle. Germline loops: CDR1 SQVTM, CDR2 ANQGSEA. The CDR3 consists of 16 residues. For the CDR3, the DNA is TGCAGCGTTGAAGGCTTCACTGGCGGTTACACCGGGGAGCTGTTTTTT. Amino acids: CSVEGFTGGYTGELFF.